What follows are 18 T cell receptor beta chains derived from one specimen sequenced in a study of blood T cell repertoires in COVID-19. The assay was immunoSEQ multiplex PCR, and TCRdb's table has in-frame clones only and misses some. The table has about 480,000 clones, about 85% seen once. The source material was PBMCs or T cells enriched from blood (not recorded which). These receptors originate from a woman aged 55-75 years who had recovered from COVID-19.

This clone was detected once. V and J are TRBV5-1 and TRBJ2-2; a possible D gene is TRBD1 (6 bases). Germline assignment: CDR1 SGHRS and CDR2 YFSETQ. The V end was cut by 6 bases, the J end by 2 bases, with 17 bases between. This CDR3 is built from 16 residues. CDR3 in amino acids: CASTPQGTTNTGELFF. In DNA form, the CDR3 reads TGCGCCAGCACCCCTCAAGGGACAACAAACACCGGGGAGCTGTTTTTT.

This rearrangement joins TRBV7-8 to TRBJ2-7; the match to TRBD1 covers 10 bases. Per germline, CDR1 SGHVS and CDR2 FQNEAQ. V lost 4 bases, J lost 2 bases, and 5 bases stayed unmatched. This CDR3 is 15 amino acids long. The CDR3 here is CASSSGTGATYEQYF. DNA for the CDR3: TGTGCCAGCAGCTCCGGGACAGGGGCCACCTACGAGCAGTACTTC.

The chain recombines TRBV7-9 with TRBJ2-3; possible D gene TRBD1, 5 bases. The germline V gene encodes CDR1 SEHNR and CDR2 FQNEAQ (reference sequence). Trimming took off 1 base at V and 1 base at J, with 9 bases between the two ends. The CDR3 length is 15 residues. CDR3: CASSLGGAGTDTQYF. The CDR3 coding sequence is TGTGCCAGCAGCTTAGGGGGCGCCGGCACAGATACGCAGTATTTT.

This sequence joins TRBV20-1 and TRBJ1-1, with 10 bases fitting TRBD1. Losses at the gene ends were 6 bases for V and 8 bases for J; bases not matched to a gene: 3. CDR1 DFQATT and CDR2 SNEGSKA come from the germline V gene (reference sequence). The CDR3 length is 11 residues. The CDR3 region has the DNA TGCAGTGCGGGACAGGGGATCGAAGCTTTCTTT. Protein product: CSAGQGIEAFF.

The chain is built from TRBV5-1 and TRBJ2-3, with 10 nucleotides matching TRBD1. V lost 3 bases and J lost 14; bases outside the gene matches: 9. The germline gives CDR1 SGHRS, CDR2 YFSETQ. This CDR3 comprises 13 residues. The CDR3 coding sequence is TGCGCCAGCAGCTCGACGGGGACAGGGGTTGTGTATTTT. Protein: CASSSTGTGVVYF.

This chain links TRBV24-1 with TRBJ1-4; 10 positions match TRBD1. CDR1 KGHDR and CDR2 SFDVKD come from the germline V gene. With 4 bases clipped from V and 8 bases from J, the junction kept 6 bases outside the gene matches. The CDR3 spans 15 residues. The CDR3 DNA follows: TGTGCCACCAGTGACTCCGGGACAGGGGAGGAAAAACTGTTTTTT. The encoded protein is CATSDSGTGEEKLFF.

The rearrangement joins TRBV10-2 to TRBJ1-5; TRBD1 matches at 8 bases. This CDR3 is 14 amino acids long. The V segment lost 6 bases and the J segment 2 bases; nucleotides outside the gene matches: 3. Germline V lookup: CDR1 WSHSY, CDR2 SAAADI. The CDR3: CASSETGGNQPQHF. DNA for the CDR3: TGCGCCAGCAGCGAGACAGGGGGCAATCAGCCCCAGCATTTT.

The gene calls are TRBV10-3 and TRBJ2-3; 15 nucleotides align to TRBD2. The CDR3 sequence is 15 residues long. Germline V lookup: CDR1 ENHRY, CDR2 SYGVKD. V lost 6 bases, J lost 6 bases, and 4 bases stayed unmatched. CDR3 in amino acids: CAIRGTSGGRDTQYF. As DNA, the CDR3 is TGTGCCATCAGAGGGACTAGCGGGGGGCGGGATACGCAGTATTTT.

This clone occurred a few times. The CDR3 protein is CASSAATSGLNTGELFF. The CDR3 bases are TGTGCCAGCAGCGCCGCTACTAGCGGGCTGAACACCGGGGAGCTGTTTTTT. The chain uses TRBV9 and TRBJ2-2; 9 nucleotides line up with TRBD2. The V gene end was trimmed by 3 bases and the J gene end by 1 base; junction bases not matched to a gene: 7. The germline V gene has CDR1 SGDLS and CDR2 YYNGEE. The length of the CDR3 is 17 residues.

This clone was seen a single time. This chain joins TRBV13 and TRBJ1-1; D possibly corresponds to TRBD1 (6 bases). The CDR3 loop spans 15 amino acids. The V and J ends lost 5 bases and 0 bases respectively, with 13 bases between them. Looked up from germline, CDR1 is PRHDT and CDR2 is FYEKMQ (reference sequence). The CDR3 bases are TGTGCCAGCAGCCCTCCAGCAGGGGTGAACACTGAAGCTTTCTTT. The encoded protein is CASSPPAGVNTEAFF.

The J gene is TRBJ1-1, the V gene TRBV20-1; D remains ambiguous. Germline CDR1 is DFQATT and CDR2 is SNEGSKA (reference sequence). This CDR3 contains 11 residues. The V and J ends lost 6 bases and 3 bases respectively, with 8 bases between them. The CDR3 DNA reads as TGCAGTGCCCCACTTCACACTGAAGCTTTCTTT. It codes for CSAPLHTEAFF.

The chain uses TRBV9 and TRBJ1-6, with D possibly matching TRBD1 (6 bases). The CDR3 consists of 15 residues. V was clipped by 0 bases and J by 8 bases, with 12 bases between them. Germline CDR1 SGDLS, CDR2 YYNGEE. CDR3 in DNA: TGTGCCAGCAGCGTAGAACCAGAGGGGGATTCACCCCTCCACTTT. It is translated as CASSVEPEGDSPLHF. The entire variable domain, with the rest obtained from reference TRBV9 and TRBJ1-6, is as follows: DSGVTQTPKHLITATGQRVTLRCSPRSGDLSVYWYQQSLDQGLQFLIQYYNGEERAKGNILERFSAQQFPDLHSELNLSSLELGDSALYFCASSVEPEGDSPLHFGNGTRLTVT.

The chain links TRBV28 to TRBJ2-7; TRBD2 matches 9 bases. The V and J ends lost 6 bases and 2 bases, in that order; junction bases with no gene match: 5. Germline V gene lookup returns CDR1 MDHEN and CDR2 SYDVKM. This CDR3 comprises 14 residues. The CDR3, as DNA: TGTGCCAGCAGCGCGGGGGGGCCTACCTACGAGCAGTACGTC. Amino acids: CASSAGGPTYEQYV.

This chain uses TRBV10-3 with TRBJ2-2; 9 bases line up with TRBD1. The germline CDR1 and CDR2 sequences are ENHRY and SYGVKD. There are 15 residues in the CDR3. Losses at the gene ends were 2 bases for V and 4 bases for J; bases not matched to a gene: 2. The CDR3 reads CAISEGQGSTGELFF. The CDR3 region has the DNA TGTGCCATCAGTGAGGGACAGGGGAGCACCGGGGAGCTGTTTTTT.

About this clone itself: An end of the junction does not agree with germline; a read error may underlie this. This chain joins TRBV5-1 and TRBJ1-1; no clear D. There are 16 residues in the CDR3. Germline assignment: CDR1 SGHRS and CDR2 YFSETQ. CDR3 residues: CASSLRSVSVNTEAFF. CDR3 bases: TGCGCCAGCAGCTTACGTAGTGTTTCGGTGAATACTGAAGCTTTCTTT.

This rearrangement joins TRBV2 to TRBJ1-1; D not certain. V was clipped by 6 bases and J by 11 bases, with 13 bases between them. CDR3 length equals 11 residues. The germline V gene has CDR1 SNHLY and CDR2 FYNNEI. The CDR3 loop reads CASRYGTVAFF. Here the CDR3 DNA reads TGTGCCAGCAGATACGGTACAGTGGCTTTCTTT. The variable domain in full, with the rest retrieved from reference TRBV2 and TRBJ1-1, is EPEVTQTPSHQVTQMGQEVILRCVPISNHLYFYWYRQILGQKVEFLVSFYNNEISEKSEIFDDQFSVERPDGSNFTLKIRSTKLEDSAMYFCASRYGTVAFFGQGTRLTVV.

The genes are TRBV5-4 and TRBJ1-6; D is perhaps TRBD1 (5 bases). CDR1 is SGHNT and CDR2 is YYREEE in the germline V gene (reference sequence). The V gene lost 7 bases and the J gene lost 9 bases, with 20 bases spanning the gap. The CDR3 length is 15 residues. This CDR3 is CASGSGPGMVSPLHF. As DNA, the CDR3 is TGTGCCAGCGGAAGTGGGCCAGGGATGGTTTCACCCCTCCACTTT. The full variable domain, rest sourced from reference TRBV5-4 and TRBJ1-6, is ETGVTQSPTHLIKTRGQQVTLRCSSQSGHNTVSWYQQALGQGPQFIFQYYREEENGRGNFPPRFSGLQFPNYSSELNVNALELDDSALYLCASGSGPGMVSPLHFGNGTRLTVT.

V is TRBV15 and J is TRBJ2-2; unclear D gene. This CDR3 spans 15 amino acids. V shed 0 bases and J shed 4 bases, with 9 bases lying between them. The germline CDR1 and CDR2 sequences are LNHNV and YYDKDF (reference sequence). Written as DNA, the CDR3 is TGTGCCACCAGCAGAGATGAGGTTGGCACCGGGGAGCTGTTTTTT. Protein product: CATSRDEVGTGELFF.